The rows below give T cell receptor beta chains drawn from one sample of a study of Graves' ophthalmopathy and Graves' hyperthyroidism. TCRdb itself ran the multiplex PCR reads through MiXCR, one entry per CDR3 protein. This sample yields 300,000 to 400,000 distinct CDR3 sequences, of which 17% are seen a single time; around 2.4% belongs to the top ten. Material: peripheral blood. All receptors come from an adult woman with stable Graves' hyperthyroidism. The CDR3 runs from the conserved cysteine through the conserved F or W. Each record gives: J gene, D gene, V gene, clone size, CDR3 DNA, CDR3 protein. D genes are given only for firm matches. Part of the rows lack a size; the others show once, few, many or a class for expanded clones.

TRBJ2-2 TRBD2 TRBV6-2/TRBV6-3 few TGTGCCAGCAGCCAACGACTAGCGGCCACCGGGGAGCTGTTTTTT CASSQRLAATGELFF
TRBJ2-4 . TRBV30 many TGTGCCTGGAGTGTACCCCCCGCTAGGGCCAAAAACATTCAGTACTTC CAWSVPPARAKNIQYF
TRBJ2-7 . TRBV6-1 . TGTGCCAGCAGTGAATGGGCCTCCTACGAGCAGTACTTC CASSEWASYEQYF
TRBJ2-7 . TRBV6-9 many TGTGCCAGGAGGGGGTACACCTACGAGCAGTACTTC CARRGYTYEQYF
TRBJ2-7 . TRBV11-2 many TGTGCCAGCAGCGACCTACCAGGGACCCGCTACGAGCAGTACTTC CASSDLPGTRYEQYF
TRBJ1-1 . TRBV19 many TGTGCCAGTAGTATTATTGCAAACACTGAAGCTTTCTTT CASSIIANTEAFF
TRBJ1-1 . TRBV28 many TGTGCCAGCAGTTTACGGCAGTCGAACACTGAAGCTTTCTTT CASSLRQSNTEAFF
TRBJ1-1 . TRBV15 many TGTGCCACCAGCAGAGACTACAGAGAAGCTTTCTTT CATSRDYREAFF
TRBJ1-1 . TRBV24-1 many TGTGCCACCAGTGATAACAGGGAGGGCACTGAAGCTTTCTTT CATSDNREGTEAFF
TRBJ1-6 . TRBV5-5 many TGTGCCAGCAGCTTGGGCAGGGATAATTCACCCCTCCACTTT CASSLGRDNSPLHF
TRBJ1-2 TRBD1 TRBV12-3/TRBV12-4 many TGTGCCAGCAGTCCAAACAGGGGAACCTACTATGGCTACACCTTC CASSPNRGTYYGYTF
TRBJ2-5 . TRBV14 many TGTGCCAGCAGCCAAGGGGTGAGGGGCAAAGAGACCCAGTACTTC CASSQGVRGKETQYF
TRBJ2-5 TRBD2 TRBV7-2 many TGTGCCAGCAGCCCAAGGACTAGCGGGACGGCCGAGACCCAGTACTTC CASSPRTSGTAETQYF
TRBJ2-7 . TRBV15 many TGTGCCACCAGCAGGGCGGGGTCCTACGAGCAGTACTTC CATSRAGSYEQYF
TRBJ2-6 . TRBV6-4 once TGTGCCAGCAGTGGGGAATTGGGTGGGGCCAACGTCCTGACTTTC CASSGELGGANVLTF
TRBJ2-4 TRBD2 TRBV28 many TGTGCCAGCAGTGTACTGGCGGGAGGCGAAGTGAACATTAAGTACTTC CASSVLAGGEVNIKYF
TRBJ1-1 . TRBV20-1 many TGCAGTGCTAGACCCCTACCCGGGAGTGAAGCTTTCTTT CSARPLPGSEAFF
TRBJ2-7 . TRBV6-5 many TGTGCCAGCAGTTACCGGCTAGCAAGGGACTCCTACGAGCAGTACTTC CASSYRLARDSYEQYF
TRBJ2-7 . TRBV6-5 many TGTGCCAGCAGAAAACAGGGACGAGGGTACGAGCAGTACTTC CASRKQGRGYEQYF
TRBJ2-5 . TRBV7-3 many TGTGCCAGCAGCTTGAGGACCCAAGAGACCCAGTACTTC CASSLRTQETQYF
TRBJ1-5 . TRBV10-3 many TGTGCCATAACCACGAGCCCCAATCAGCCCCAGCATTTT CAITTSPNQPQHF
TRBJ1-3 . TRBV7-2 few TGTGCCAGCAGCTTAGGGCTGTTGGGCCGCTCTGGAAACACCATATATTTT CASSLGLLGRSGNTIYF
TRBJ2-7 . TRBV11-2 many TGTGCCAGCAGCATGTACGAGCAGTACTTC CASSMYEQYF
TRBJ2-6 . TRBV5-1 . TGCGCCAGCAGCTTGGGACAGTCAGGCTCTGGGGCCAACGTCCTGACTTTC CASSLGQSGSGANVLTF
TRBJ2-2 . TRBV6-2/TRBV6-3 . TGTGCCAGCAGTTACTCGGGGCCAAATAGGGAGACCGGGGAGCTGTTTTTT CASSYSGPNRETGELFF
TRBJ1-6 . TRBV12-3/TRBV12-4 many TGTGCCAGCAGTATACAGGGACTAAATTATAATTCACCCCTCCACTTT CASSIQGLNYNSPLHF
TRBJ2-2 . TRBV3-1 . TGTGCCAGCAGCCAAAGGTCGCTCAACACCGGGGAGCCGTTTTTT CASSQRSLNTGEPFF
TRBJ1-1 . TRBV5-1 many TGCGCCAGCAGCTCAACGACCGGGACACCTAACACTGAAGCTTTCTTT CASSSTTGTPNTEAFF
TRBJ2-5 . TRBV2 many TGTGCCAGCAGTGAAGAGACCCAGTACTTC CASSEETQYF
TRBJ1-2 . TRBV6-4 once TGTGCCAGCAGTGAATTTCCAGGGACGAACTATGGCTACACCTTC CASSEFPGTNYGYTF
TRBJ2-1 . TRBV10-3 . TGTGCCATCAGATCTGGCGGTAACCCCTGCAATGAGAAGTTCTTC CAIRSGGNPCNEKFF
TRBJ1-1 . TRBV29-1 many TGCAGCGTTGAACTGAGGGGAAAACGGGGGTGGAGGACTGAAGCTTTCTTT CSVELRGKRGWRTEAFF
TRBJ2-5 . TRBV4-1 few TGCGCCAGCAGCCGAACAGGTTTGGGAGGTAAAGAGACCCAGTACTTC CASSRTGLGGKETQYF
TRBJ2-5 TRBD2 TRBV28 many TGTGCCAGCAGTCCCAGCGGGAGCCAAGAGACCCAGTACTTC CASSPSGSQETQYF
TRBJ1-5 . TRBV6-1 few TGTGCCAGCAGTCTCAAAGGGCTCTATAGCAATCAGCCCCAGCATTTT CASSLKGLYSNQPQHF
TRBJ1-5 . TRBV12-3/TRBV12-4 many TGTGCCAGCAGTTTAGCGCATGGTAACCAGGGGAGGTTTCAGCCCCAGCATTTT CASSLAHGNQGRFQPQHF
TRBJ2-5 . TRBV13 . TGTGCCAGCAGCTTACCGGAAGAGACCCAGTACTTC CASSLPEETQYF
TRBJ1-1 . TRBV2 many TGTGCCAGCAGTTGGTTGAGGGTCGGAGACACTGAAGCTTTCTTT CASSWLRVGDTEAFF
TRBJ1-6 . TRBV27 many TGTGCCAGCAGTTTATCCTTTAGTCTTTCACCCCTCCACTTT CASSLSFSLSPLHF
TRBJ1-1 . TRBV28 many TGTGCCACCCAGGGATCCCCGGGGGCGAGGCAGTCCAAAGCTTTCTTT CATQGSPGARQSKAFF
TRBJ2-7 TRBD1 TRBV4-2 . TGTGCCAGCAGCCAAGAAATACGTGGACAGGGAGGCGAGCAGTACTTC CASSQEIRGQGGEQYF
TRBJ2-5 . TRBV7-2 many TGTGCCAGCAGCTACCCCCGGGAGACCCAGTACTTC CASSYPRETQYF
TRBJ2-7 TRBD2 TRBV11-2 many TGTGCCAGCAGCTTAGGACTAGCGGCCTACGAGCAGTACTTC CASSLGLAAYEQYF
TRBJ1-1 TRBD1 TRBV5-6 many TGTGCCAGCAGCTTCGGATCGACAGGGCAAACTGAAGCTTTCTTT CASSFGSTGQTEAFF
TRBJ2-7 . TRBV20-1 . TGCAGTGCCGAGGGGTTCTACGAGCAGTACTTC CSAEGFYEQYF
TRBJ1-5 . TRBV7-2 many TGTGCCAGCAGCTTAGGTTTGGCTAGCAATCAGCCCCAGCATTTT CASSLGLASNQPQHF
TRBJ2-6 . TRBV28 many TGTGCCAGCAGTTTGGGAGAAACTACTGGGGCCAACGTCCTGACTTTC CASSLGETTGANVLTF
TRBJ1-6 . TRBV7-8 many TGTGCCAGCAGCTTTGTCAGGGCGGATAATTCACCCCTCCACTTT CASSFVRADNSPLHF
TRBJ2-5 TRBD2 TRBV18 many TGTGCCAGCTCACCACCGGGACTAGCGGGAGGACAAGAGACCCAGTACTTC CASSPPGLAGGQETQYF
TRBJ2-7 . TRBV12-3/TRBV12-4 many TGTGCCAGCAGTTCCATATACGAGCAGTACTTC CASSSIYEQYF